This T cell receptor (beta chain) is from a study of shared clonotypes between healthy human individuals. The naive CD8 subset, CD45RO-negative cells positively selected for CCR7, excluded terminally differentiated effector memory CD45RA+ cells. All of the donors resided in Nashville, Tennessee, and each was a Caucasian adult. The assay was run at deep level. Under the authors' procedure: ImmunoSEQ only sent back junction sequences with no quality scores, so filtering was done differently. TCRdb's table, derived via immunoSEQ multiplex PCR, lists solely in-frame clones and lacks some. V, J and clone size are taken as reported in that table, and D and trimming were inferred from the DNA itself. The table records about 2.1 million clones, over 85% of them present only once. The length of the CDR3 is 14 residues. The V gene's germline CDR1 is MDHEN and CDR2 SYDVKM. V was cut by 5 bases and J by 3 bases, with 11 bases left in between.

General study points: It was observed that approximately 5% of naive CD4 clonotypes were shared across a few donors.

This clone was seen a few times. Its antigen remains unknown. Sequenced material: naive CD8+ T cells from PBMCs. The clonotype was recovered from a man aged 18 to 29 in good health. Some clones in this sample may be carry-over from other donors' samples. The V and J genes are TRBV28 and TRBJ1-5, with D maybe TRBD1 (6 bases). CDR3 protein: CASSLRDTNQPQHF. In DNA form, the CDR3 reads TGTGCCAGCAGTCTCCGGGACACCAATCAGCCCCAGCATTTT.